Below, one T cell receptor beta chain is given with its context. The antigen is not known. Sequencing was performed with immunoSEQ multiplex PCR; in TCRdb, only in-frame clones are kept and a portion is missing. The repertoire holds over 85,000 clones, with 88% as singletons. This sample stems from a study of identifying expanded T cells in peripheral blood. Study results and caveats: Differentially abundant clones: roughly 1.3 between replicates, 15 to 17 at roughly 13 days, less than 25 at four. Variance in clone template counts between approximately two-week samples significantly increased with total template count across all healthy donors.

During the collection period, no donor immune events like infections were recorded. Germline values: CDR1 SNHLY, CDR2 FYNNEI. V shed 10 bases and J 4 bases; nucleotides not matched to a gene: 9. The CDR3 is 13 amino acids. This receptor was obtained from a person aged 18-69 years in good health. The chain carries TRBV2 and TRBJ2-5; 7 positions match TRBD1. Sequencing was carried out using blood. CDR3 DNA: TGTGCCACCTATCAACAGGGGCCAGAGACCCAGTACTTC. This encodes CATYQQGPETQYF.